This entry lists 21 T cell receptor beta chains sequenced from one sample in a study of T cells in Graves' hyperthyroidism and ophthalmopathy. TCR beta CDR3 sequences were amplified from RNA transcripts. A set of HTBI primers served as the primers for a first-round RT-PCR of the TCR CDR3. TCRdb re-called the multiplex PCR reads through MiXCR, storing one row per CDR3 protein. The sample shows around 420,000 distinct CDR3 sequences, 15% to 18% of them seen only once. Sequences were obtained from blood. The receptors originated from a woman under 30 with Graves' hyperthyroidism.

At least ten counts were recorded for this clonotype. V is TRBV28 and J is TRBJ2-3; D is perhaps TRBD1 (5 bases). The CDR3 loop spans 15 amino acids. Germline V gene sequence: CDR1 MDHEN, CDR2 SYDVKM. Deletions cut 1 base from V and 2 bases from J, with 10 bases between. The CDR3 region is CASSLYGAHTDTQYF. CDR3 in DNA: TGTGCCAGCAGTTTATATGGGGCCCACACAGATACGCAGTATTTT.

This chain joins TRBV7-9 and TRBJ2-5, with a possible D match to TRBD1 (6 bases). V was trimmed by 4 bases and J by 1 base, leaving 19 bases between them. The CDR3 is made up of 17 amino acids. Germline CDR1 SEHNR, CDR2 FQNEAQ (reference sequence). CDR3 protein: CASSSPTPKDSQETQYF. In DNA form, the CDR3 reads TGTGCCAGCAGCTCCCCGACTCCCAAGGACAGCCAAGAGACCCAGTACTTC. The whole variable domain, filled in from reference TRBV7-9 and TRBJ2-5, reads DTGVSQNPRHKITKRGQNVTFRCDPISEHNRLYWYRQTLGQGPEFLTYFQNEAQLEKSRLLSDRFSAERPKGSFSTLEIQRTEQGDSAMYLCASSSPTPKDSQETQYFGPGTRLLVL.

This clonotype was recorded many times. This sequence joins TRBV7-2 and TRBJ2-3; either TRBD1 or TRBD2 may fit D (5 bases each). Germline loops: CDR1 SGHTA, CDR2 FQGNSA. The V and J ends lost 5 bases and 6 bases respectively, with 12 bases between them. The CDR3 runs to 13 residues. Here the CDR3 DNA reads TGTGCCAGCAGCCCCCAGGGCGGGGATACGCAGTATTTT. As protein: CASSPQGGDTQYF. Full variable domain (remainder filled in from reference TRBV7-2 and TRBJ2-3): GAGVSQSPSNKVTEKGKDVELRCDPISGHTALYWYRQSLGQGLEFLIYFQGNSAPDKSGLPSDRFSAERTGGSVSTLTIQRTQQEDSAVYLCASSPQGGDTQYFGPGTRLTVL.

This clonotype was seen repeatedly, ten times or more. CDR3 residues: CAISELAGLYNEQFF. CDR3 nucleotides: TGTGCCATCAGTGAGCTAGCGGGACTCTACAATGAGCAGTTCTTC. The chain is built from TRBV10-3 and TRBJ2-1, with 9 bases that match TRBD2. CDR3 length: 15 residues. Germline V gives CDR1 ENHRY, CDR2 SYGVKD. V shed 2 bases, J shed 3 bases, and the junction held 2 bases outside the gene matches.

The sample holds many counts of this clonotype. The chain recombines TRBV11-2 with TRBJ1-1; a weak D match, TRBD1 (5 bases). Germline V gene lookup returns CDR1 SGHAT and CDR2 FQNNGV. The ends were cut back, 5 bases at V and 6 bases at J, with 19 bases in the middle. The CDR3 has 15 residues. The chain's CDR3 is CASSPWGREGPEAFF. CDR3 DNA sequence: TGTGCCAGCAGCCCCTGGGGCAGGGAGGGCCCTGAAGCTTTCTTT.

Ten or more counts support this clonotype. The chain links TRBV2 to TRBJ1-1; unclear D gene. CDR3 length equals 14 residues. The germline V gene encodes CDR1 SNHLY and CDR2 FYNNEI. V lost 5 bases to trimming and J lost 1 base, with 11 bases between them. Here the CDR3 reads CASSPGPRNTEAFF. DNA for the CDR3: TGTGCCAGCAGTCCCGGGCCCCGGAACACTGAAGCTTTCTTT.

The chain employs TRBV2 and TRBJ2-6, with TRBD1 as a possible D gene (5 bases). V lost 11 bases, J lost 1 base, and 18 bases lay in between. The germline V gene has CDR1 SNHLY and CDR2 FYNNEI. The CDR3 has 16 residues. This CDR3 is CAHPGQGKSGANVLTF. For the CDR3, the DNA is TGTGCCCACCCGGGCCAGGGAAAATCTGGGGCCAACGTCCTGACTTTC.

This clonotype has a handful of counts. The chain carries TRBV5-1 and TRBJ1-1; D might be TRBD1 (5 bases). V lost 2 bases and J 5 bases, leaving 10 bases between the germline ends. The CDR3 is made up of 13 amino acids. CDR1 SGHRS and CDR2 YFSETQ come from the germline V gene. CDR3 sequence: CASSFPGKTEAFF. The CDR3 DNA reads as TGCGCCAGCAGCTTTCCAGGGAAAACTGAAGCTTTCTTT. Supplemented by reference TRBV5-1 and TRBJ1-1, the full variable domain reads KAGVTQTPRYLIKTRGQQVTLSCSPISGHRSVSWYQQTPGQGLQFLFEYFSETQRNKGNFPGRFSGRQFSNSRSEMNVSTLELGDSALYLCASSFPGKTEAFFGQGTRLTVV.

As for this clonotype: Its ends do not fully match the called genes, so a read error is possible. The CDR3 loop reads CASSLGRAGEKLFF. DNA for the CDR3: TGTGCCAGTAGTTTGGGCAGGGCGGGTGAAAAACTGTTTTTT. The chain employs TRBV28 and TRBJ1-4, with D maybe TRBD1 (5 bases). This CDR3 comprises 14 residues. Germline V CDR1 and CDR2: MDHEN, SYDVKM.

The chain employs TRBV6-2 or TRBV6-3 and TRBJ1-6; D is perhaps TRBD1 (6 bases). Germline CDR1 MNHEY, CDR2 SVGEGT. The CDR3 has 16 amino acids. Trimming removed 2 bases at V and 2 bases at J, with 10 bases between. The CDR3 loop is CASSYTYRAYNSPLHF. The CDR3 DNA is TGTGCCAGCAGTTACACATACAGGGCCTATAATTCACCCCTCCACTTT.

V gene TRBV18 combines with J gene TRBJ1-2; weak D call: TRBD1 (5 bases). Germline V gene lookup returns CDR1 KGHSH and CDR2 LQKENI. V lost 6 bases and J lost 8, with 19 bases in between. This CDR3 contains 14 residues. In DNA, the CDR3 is TGTGCCAGCTCCCCGAGGGACCTCGGCGGCGGCTACACCTTC. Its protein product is CASSPRDLGGGYTF.

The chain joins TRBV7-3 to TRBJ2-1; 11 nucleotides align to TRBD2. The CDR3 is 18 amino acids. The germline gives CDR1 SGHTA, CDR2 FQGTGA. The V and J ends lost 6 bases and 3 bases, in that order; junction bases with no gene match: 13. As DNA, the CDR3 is TGTGCCAGCAGTTCTGAATCCCGACTAGCGGGAATCTACAATGAGCAGTTCTTC. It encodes CASSSESRLAGIYNEQFF.

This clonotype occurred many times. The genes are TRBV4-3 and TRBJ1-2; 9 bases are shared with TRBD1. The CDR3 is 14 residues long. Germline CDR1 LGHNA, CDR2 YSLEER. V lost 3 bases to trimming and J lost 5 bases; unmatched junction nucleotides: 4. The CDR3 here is CASSQVDRGYGYTF. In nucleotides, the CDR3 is TGCGCCAGCAGCCAGGTGGACAGGGGTTATGGCTACACCTTC.

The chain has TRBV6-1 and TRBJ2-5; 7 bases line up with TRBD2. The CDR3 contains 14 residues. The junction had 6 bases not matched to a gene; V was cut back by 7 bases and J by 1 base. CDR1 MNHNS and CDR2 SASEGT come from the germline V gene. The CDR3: CASNQRGSQETQYF. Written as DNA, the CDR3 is TGTGCCAGCAACCAGCGGGGTTCCCAAGAGACCCAGTACTTC.

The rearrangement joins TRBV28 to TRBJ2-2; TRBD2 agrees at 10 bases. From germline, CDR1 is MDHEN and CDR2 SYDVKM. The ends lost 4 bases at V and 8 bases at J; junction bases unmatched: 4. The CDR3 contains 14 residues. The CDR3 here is CASSSSGSGGELFF. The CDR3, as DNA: TGTGCCAGCAGTTCTAGCGGGAGCGGGGGGGAGCTGTTTTTT. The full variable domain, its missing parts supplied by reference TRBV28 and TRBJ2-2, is DVKVTQSSRYLVKRTGEKVFLECVQDMDHENMFWYRQDPGLGLRLIYFSYDVKMKEKGDIPEGYSVSREKKERFSLILESASTNQTSMYLCASSSSGSGGELFFGEGSRLTVL.

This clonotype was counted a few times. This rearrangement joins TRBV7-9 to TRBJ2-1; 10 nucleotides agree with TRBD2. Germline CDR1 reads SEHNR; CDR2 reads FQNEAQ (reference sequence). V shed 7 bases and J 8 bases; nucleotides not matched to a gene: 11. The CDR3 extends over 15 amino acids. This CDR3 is CASTSAGTSVDEQFF. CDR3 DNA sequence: TGTGCCAGCACCTCTGCGGGGACTAGCGTCGATGAGCAGTTCTTC.

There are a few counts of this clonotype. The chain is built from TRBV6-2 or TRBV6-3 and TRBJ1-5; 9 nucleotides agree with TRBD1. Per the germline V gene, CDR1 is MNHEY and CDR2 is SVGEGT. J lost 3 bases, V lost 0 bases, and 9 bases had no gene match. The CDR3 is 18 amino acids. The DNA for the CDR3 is TGTGCCAGCAGTTACTCGAAGACCGGGACAGGGCCCAATCAGCCCCAGCATTTT. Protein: CASSYSKTGTGPNQPQHF.

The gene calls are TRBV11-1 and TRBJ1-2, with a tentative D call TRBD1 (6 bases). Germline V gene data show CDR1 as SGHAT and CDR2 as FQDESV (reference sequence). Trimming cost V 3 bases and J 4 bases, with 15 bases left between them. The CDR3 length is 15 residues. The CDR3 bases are TGTGCCAGCAGCTTCCAACAGGGAGTCGGCTATGGCTACACCTTC. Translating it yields CASSFQQGVGYGYTF.

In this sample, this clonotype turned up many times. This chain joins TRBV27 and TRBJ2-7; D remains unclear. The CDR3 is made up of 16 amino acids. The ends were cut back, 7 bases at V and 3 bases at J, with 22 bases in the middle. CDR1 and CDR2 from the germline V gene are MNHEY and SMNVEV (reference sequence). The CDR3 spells CASTPRYGRRLYEQYF. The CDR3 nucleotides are TGTGCCAGCACCCCCCGGTACGGACGACGACTCTACGAGCAGTACTTC.

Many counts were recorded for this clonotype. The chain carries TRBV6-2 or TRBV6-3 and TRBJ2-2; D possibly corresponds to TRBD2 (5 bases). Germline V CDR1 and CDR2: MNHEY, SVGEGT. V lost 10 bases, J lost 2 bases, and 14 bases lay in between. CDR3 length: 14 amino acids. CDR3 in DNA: TGTGCCACCCGGACTGTTTCTAACACCGGGGAGCTGTTTTTT. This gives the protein CATRTVSNTGELFF.

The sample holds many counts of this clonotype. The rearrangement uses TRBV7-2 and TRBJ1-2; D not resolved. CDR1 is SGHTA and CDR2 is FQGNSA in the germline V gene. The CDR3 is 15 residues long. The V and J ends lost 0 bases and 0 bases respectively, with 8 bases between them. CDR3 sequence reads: CASSLAAGPNYGYTF. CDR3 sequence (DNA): TGTGCCAGCAGCTTAGCGGCGGGTCCTAACTATGGCTACACCTTC. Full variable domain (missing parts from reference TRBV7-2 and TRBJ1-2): GAGVSQSPSNKVTEKGKDVELRCDPISGHTALYWYRQSLGQGLEFLIYFQGNSAPDKSGLPSDRFSAERTGGSVSTLTIQRTQQEDSAVYLCASSLAAGPNYGYTFGSGTRLTVV.